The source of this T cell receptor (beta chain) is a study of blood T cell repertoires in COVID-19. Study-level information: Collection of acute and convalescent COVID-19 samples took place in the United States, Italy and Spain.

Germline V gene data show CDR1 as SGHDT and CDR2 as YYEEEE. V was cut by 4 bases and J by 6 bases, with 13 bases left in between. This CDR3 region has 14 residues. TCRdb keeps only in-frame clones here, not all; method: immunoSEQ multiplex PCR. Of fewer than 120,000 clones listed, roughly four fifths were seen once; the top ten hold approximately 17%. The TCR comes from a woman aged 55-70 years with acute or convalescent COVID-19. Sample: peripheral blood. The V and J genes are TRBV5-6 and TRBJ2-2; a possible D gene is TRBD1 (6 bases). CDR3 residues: CASSRTGYPGELFF. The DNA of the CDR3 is TGTGCCAGCAGCAGAACAGGGTACCCCGGGGAGCTGTTTTTT.